The next 18 T cell receptor beta chains were all read from a single sample in a study of T-cell reconstitution after alpha-beta-depleted transplantation in children. This sample's TCRbeta library carried unique molecular identifier barcodes. TCRdb redid the calling of the PCR reads with MiXCR, one entry per CDR3 protein. The top ten hold about 41% of the sample, which has more than 300,000 distinct CDR3 sequences, roughly 15% seen once. The sequencing here drew on PBMCs, mostly from graft donor cells, taken 360 days after TCRalphabeta/CD19-depleted stem cell transplant. Every receptor here comes from a male patient aged 2 to 9 who had a stem cell transplant for acute lymphoblastic leukemia, so the T cells may come from the graft donor.

This clonotype was counted ten times or more. J is TRBJ2-1 and V is TRBV12-3 or TRBV12-4, with TRBD1 matching over 7 bases. The CDR3 length is 12 residues. The V gene end was trimmed by 6 bases and the J gene end by 9 bases; junction bases not matched to a gene: 5. CDR3 in amino acids: CASREQGVEQFF. The CDR3, as DNA: TGTGCCAGCAGGGAGCAGGGGGTTGAGCAGTTCTTC.

This clonotype was counted only a few times. The CDR3, as DNA: TGTGCCAGCAGCTTAACATCGAGCGGGCCGATCTCCTACGAGCAGTACTTC. Translation gives CASSLTSSGPISYEQYF. The rearrangement uses TRBV7-9 and TRBJ2-7; D possibly corresponds to TRBD2 (6 bases). CDR1 and CDR2 (germline): SEHNR, FQNEAQ (reference sequence). The CDR3 has 17 amino acids. V gave up 2 bases and J gave up 0 bases, with 17 bases separating them.

This clonotype was counted a few times. The rearrangement uses TRBV20-1 and TRBJ1-5; 11 nucleotides align to TRBD1. There are 18 residues in the CDR3. V dropped 0 bases and J dropped 0; count of bases not matched to a gene: 7. CDR1 DFQATT and CDR2 SNEGSKA come from the germline V gene (reference sequence). CDR3 nucleotides: TGCAGTGCTAGAGATGGGACAGGGGGTCTGGGTAGCAATCAGCCCCAGCATTTT. Protein sequence: CSARDGTGGLGSNQPQHF.

The V gene is TRBV2, the J gene TRBJ2-1; 8 nucleotides line up with TRBD2. Per germline, CDR1 SNHLY and CDR2 FYNNEI. There are 14 residues in the CDR3. Trimming at V came to 6 bases and at J to 4 bases, leaving 5 bases not matched to a gene. The CDR3 protein is CASRGLGHYNEQFF. CDR3 DNA: TGTGCCAGCAGGGGACTAGGACATTACAATGAGCAGTTCTTC.

The chain combines TRBV24-1 with TRBJ2-5, with a possible D match to TRBD1 (6 bases). Germline V lookup: CDR1 KGHDR, CDR2 SFDVKD. Trimming cost V 3 bases and J 12 bases, with 13 bases left between them. The CDR3 is 12 residues long. This CDR3 reads CATSDLQGFKYF. The CDR3 nucleotides are TGTGCCACCAGTGATCTGCAGGGGTTCAAGTACTTC.

The rearrangement joins TRBV6-5 to TRBJ2-3; 14 nucleotides line up with TRBD2. The J segment lost 5 bases and the V segment lost 2 bases, leaving 3 bases of the junction unmatched. The length of the CDR3 is 16 residues. Germline lookup yields CDR1 MNHEY and CDR2 SVGAGI. DNA of the CDR3: TGTGCCAGCAGTTACAGACTAGCGGGAGGGCGAGATACGCAGTATTTT. Its translation is CASSYRLAGGRDTQYF.

This clonotype appeared a few times. The chain carries TRBV9 and TRBJ1-3; 9 nucleotides line up with TRBD1. The CDR3 has 14 amino acids. Germline trimming cut 2 bases from V and 3 bases from J; bases unmatched to any gene: 0. CDR1 is SGDLS, CDR2 YYNGEE, per germline. The CDR3 coding sequence is TGTGCCAGCAGCGTGGGACAGGGTGGAAACACCATATATTTT. This codes for CASSVGQGGNTIYF.

This chain uses TRBV6-2 or TRBV6-3 with TRBJ2-7; TRBD2 might be the D (5 bases). The CDR3 has 14 amino acids. Per the germline V gene, CDR1 is MNHEY and CDR2 is SVGEGT. The V end lost 6 bases, the J end lost 5 bases, and 17 bases lay between the germline ends. CDR3 sequence: CASRFRTVVNEQYF. DNA of the CDR3: TGTGCCAGCAGATTCCGGACTGTCGTCAACGAGCAGTACTTC.

This sequence joins TRBV5-5 and TRBJ2-5, with TRBD1 matching 11 bases. CDR3 length: 16 amino acids. Germline CDR1 and CDR2: SGHKS and YYEKEE (reference sequence). V was clipped by 3 bases and J by 2 bases; unmatched bases: 6. Written as DNA, the CDR3 is TGTGCCAGCAGCTGGGGGGACAGGGGGAGGCAAGAGACCCAGTACTTC. It yields the protein CASSWGDRGRQETQYF.

The chain links TRBV6-2 or TRBV6-3 to TRBJ2-1; D may be TRBD1 (5 bases). This CDR3 has 11 amino acids. Germline V gene lookup returns CDR1 MNHEY and CDR2 SVGEGT. The V and J ends lost 8 bases and 9 bases respectively, with 11 bases between them. CDR3 nucleotides: TGTGCCAGCTGCCAGGGCAGTGAGCAGTTCTTC. Encoded protein: CASCQGSEQFF.

V gene TRBV2 combines with J gene TRBJ2-3; D call uncertain. Germline V gene lookup returns CDR1 SNHLY and CDR2 FYNNEI. V dropped 11 bases and J dropped 1 base, with 28 bases sitting between them. CDR3 length equals 18 residues. DNA for the CDR3: TGTGCCTTCAGTTTACGACCCTTGGGGTACCGACGCACAGATACGCAGTATTTT. Its translation: CAFSLRPLGYRRTDTQYF.

This clonotype showed up just a few times. V is TRBV20-1 and J is TRBJ1-3; 9 bases map to TRBD1. CDR1 is DFQATT and CDR2 is SNEGSKA in the germline V gene (reference sequence). This CDR3 is 19 amino acids long. The trim removed 5 bases at V and 0 bases at J, leaving 17 bases unmatched. The CDR3 DNA is TGCAGTGCTGGCGGGCCGGGACAGGGATTCAAATTCTCTGGAAACACCATATATTTT. Residues: CSAGGPGQGFKFSGNTIYF.

This clonotype was recorded many times. The chain couples TRBV9 to TRBJ2-5; TRBD2 matches 7 bases. The length of the CDR3 is 15 residues. V lost 0 bases and J lost 9; bases outside the gene matches: 11. The germline gives CDR1 SGDLS, CDR2 YYNGEE. DNA for the CDR3: TGTGCCAGCAGCGTAGTAGCGGGCCCAACCTTGGCCCAGTACTTC. It specifies CASSVVAGPTLAQYF.

In its sample, this clonotype was seen a few times. This sequence joins TRBV5-1 and TRBJ2-3; 13 bases align to TRBD2. The CDR3 runs to 17 residues. Losses at the gene ends were 0 bases for V and 4 bases for J; bases not matched to a gene: 5. Germline CDR1 reads SGHRS; CDR2 reads YFSETQ. CDR3 in amino acids: CASSLARTSGSADTQYF. The DNA of the CDR3 is TGCGCCAGCAGCTTGGCCCGGACTAGCGGGAGTGCAGATACGCAGTATTTT.

In its sample, this clonotype was seen many times. The rearrangement links TRBV28 to TRBJ2-3, with TRBD2 identical over 10 bases. The V gene end was trimmed by 3 bases and the J gene end by 2 bases; junction bases not matched to a gene: 8. This CDR3 is 17 amino acids long. Germline V gene sequence: CDR1 MDHEN, CDR2 SYDVKM. In nucleotides, the CDR3 is TGTGCCAGCAGTTTCCCCTCTAGCGGGAGTTCCACAGATACGCAGTATTTT. Its translation: CASSFPSSGSSTDTQYF.

DNA for the CDR3: TGTGCCAGCAGTTTAAGGGTTCCGGGAGAGGGCTACGAGCAGTACTTC. Translation gives CASSLRVPGEGYEQYF. The chain carries TRBV12-3 or TRBV12-4 and TRBJ2-7; a weak D match, TRBD2 (6 bases). The CDR3 runs 16 residues. V was cut by 2 bases and J by 3 bases, with 17 bases left in between.

The chain employs TRBV25-1 and TRBJ2-2; possible D gene TRBD2, 5 bases. Germline CDR1 is MGHDK and CDR2 is SYGVNS. The CDR3 is 16 amino acids. Trimming shortened V by 3 bases and J by 0 bases, and 11 bases separated the two germline ends. CDR3 residues: CASSDSLAANTGELFF. The DNA for the CDR3 is TGTGCCAGCAGTGACTCGCTAGCCGCGAACACCGGGGAGCTGTTTTTT. The variable domain in full, completed from reference TRBV25-1 and TRBJ2-2, reads EADIYQTPRYLVIGTGKKITLECSQTMGHDKMYWYQQDPGMELHLIHYSYGVNSTEKGDLSSESTVSRIRTEHFPLTLESARPSHTSQYLCASSDSLAANTGELFFGEGSRLTVL.

This clonotype appeared a few times. The rearrangement links TRBV12-3 or TRBV12-4 to TRBJ2-1; unclear D gene. Trimming pared 2 bases from V and 10 bases from J, leaving 6 bases between. The length of the CDR3 is 11 residues. The DNA of the CDR3 is TGTGCCAGCAGTTTAAGGATGGAGCAGTTCTTC. Protein: CASSLRMEQFF.